This entry features one T cell receptor (beta chain) sequence. The antigen this receptor binds is unknown. The input lacks base qualities; no much larger clone sits a single base away. The sample is drawn from a study of cytomegalovirus exposure and HLA in healthy donors (dated 2017 in TCRdb). About the full investigation: In an earlier analysis of 587 of the donors, less than 350 Gb of sequence data and approximately 120 million unique TCR beta sequences from roughly 200 million T cells were reported. An early release that covered approximately 600 HLA-typed donors contained about 300 gigabases of sequencing data and 75 million to 100 million unique TCR sequences. The genetic ancestry cluster associated with self-reported Caucasian donors included over 80% of the 398 genotyped donors. The study aimed to test whether cataloging public T cell receptors could reveal signatures of past pathogen exposure. The study used immunosequencing to profile the T cell repertoires of several hundred subjects and linked those repertoires to cytomegalovirus serostatus. Along with the roughly 670-subject first cohort, a separate validation cohort of over a hundred different subjects was used. To predict cytomegalovirus infection status, the study brought together high-throughput TCR immunosequencing, statistical association of individual TCRs with disease status, and machine learning. A later analysis re-examined previously published TCR beta repertoires from 600 to 700 donors and added high-resolution HLA genotyping to investigate patterns of TCR occurrence. Rather than using new phenotypic data, the later analysis identified candidate immune exposures from TCR beta sequences and from how often those sequences occurred across donors. To decide whether each TCR beta V gene segment behaved as functional or pseudogenic, an earlier analysis of some 580 of the donors relied on high-throughput TCR beta sequencing. Donor age, sex, ethnicity and CMV serostatus were compiled alongside the repertoire data. A later genetic analysis took genome-wide SNP genotypes for about 55% of the roughly 700 donors and used that subset as a discovery cohort. All discovery cohort repertoires had been generated on a single sequencing platform. HLA typing covered class I and class II loci at four-digit resolution. The number of typed donors differed by locus: about 620-640 for A, B, C, DRB1 and DQB1; some 540 for DQA1; 606 for DPA1; and 400 to 480 for DPB1. Because of strong linkage in the cohort, roughly five DR-DQ haplotypes were treated as single units for association and clustering. On average, about 200,000 unique TCR beta nucleotide sequences were sequenced per donor among 350 to 400 genotyped donors of the cohort, with around 19% of those sequences being non-productive. General conclusions and limits of the study: Strong co-occurrence of HLA alleles, especially DR and DQ, made assigning TCR associations to individual alleles difficult. CMV serostatus was the only immune exposure information available for the cohort. A later analysis reported that several top co-occurrence clusters appeared linked to parvovirus B19, influenza, CMV and Epstein-Barr virus. According to the authors, the approach could potentially be generalized to other disease states and immunological phenotypes. The classifier was reported to diagnose cytomegalovirus status with high specificity and sensitivity in both the original cohort and the validation cohort. The earlier analysis of approximately 540 of the donors excluded around 17 rarely observed V segments, including chromosome 9 orphons, because counts were too low. A further reported finding was that TCR beta sequences accurately predicted the HLA-A and HLA-B alleles for most subjects in the first cohort. Compared with equally common non-associated chains, HLA-associated TCR beta chains in a later analysis were more clonally expanded and had lower generation probabilities. Specific HLA alleles were associated with 16,951 TCR beta sequences at a false discovery rate of 0.05 in a later analysis. A cluster of highly shared sequence variants was judged likely to represent a technical artifact of the sequencing pipeline. A later genetic analysis associated a missense DCLRE1C variant with V-gene and J-gene trimming of TCR beta chains, and an independent cohort replicated the association. In the study, 150 to 200 TCR beta chains were listed as associated with cytomegalovirus. While some public TCRs were present in many individuals, most TCR sequences turned up only very rarely across donors. Because HLA typing was unavailable for some donors at each locus, only the typed subset was used in association tests. Most CMV-associated TCR beta chains appeared to be HLA-restricted in a later analysis, and the HLA associations seemed to be driven largely by CMV exposure. In an earlier analysis of fewer than 750 of the donors, most TCR beta V segments were observed in productive rearrangements about 87% or about 30% of the time, broadly matching IMGT annotations. A later genetic analysis reported fewer N-insertions in productive TCRs among donors in an Asian-associated ancestry cluster than the roughly 620-donor mean. The cohort was sequenced for TCR beta chains only, and without alpha or paired-chain data the features that could be detected were limited. In a later analysis, TCR association rates were found to vary across HLA loci, with the most associated TCRs seen for DRB1 alleles and the fewest for HLA-C alleles. In vitro tests confirmed that a few of the cytomegalovirus-associated TCR beta chains recognize cytomegalovirus antigens. Some IMGT-functional V segments, including TRBV6-2 and TRBV6-3, could not be told apart with the 87-base-pair reads, so those segments were excluded. Correlated functional status among segregating V segments might reflect linkage disequilibrium, but an unknown experimental factor could not be ruled out. Roughly uniform sequencing depth across donors was assumed in presence/absence analyses, although this assumption may not hold.

The cohort consisted of approximately 670 healthy bone marrow donors. All cohort members were sampled while nominally healthy, although unrecorded immune exposures were likely present. The donor tested CMV seronegative, placing the donor among the 352 seronegative members of the cohort. Every donor gave a peripheral blood sample, and the peripheral blood mononuclear cells from that sample were used for TCR beta sequencing. The Qiagen DNeasy Blood Extraction Kit was used to extract genomic DNA from the blood cell samples. Libraries were made using the immunoSEQ multiplex PCR assay. For the multiplex PCR, a mixture combining 60 forward primers for TCR Vbeta segments and 13 reverse primers for TCR Jbeta segments was used. Amplification of the CDR3 region of rearranged TCR beta genes was performed with a multiplex PCR assay on genomic DNA. The amplified TCR beta libraries were sequenced on the Illumina HiSeq System as 87-base-pair reads. The published analysis was carried out like this. Across the 600 to 700 repertoires, a later analysis counted 60 million to 90 million unique TCR beta chains, 9 million to 14 million of which were shared by at least two donors. To remove PCR and sequencing errors, raw reads were error-corrected and collapsed into unique sequences using a nearest-neighbor algorithm that merged closely related sequences. Alignment of CDR3 sequences to IMGT reference sequences was used to assign V, D and J gene segments. Each retained sequence needed at least a six-nucleotide match to both a V gene segment and a J gene segment. A rearrangement was called productive if the CDR3 had no stop codons and remained in frame with V and J, and every other rearrangement was called non-productive. Following IMGT convention, CDR3 was defined as the stretch from the second conserved V-encoded cysteine to the conserved J-encoded phenylalanine. Sequences without an unambiguous match to a single V gene segment were excluded from the earlier analysis of a few hundred of the donors. An earlier analysis of fewer than 650 of the donors classified V segments as functional when productive rearrangements were above 56.7% and as segregating when the standard deviation between donors was above 5%. To diagnose cytomegalovirus status from the catalog of TCR beta chain sequences, a statistical classification framework was built. In a later analysis, V and J genes were assigned by comparing TCR nucleotide sequences against IMGT/GENE-DB human TR gene sequences. Using the TCRdist pipeline, a later analysis assigned CDR3 sequences along with most-parsimonious VDJ recombination scenarios. A later analysis defined each TCR beta chain by its CDR3 amino acid sequence plus V-gene family, and excluded reads lacking a unique V-gene family. To address suspected cross-contamination and a sequencing artifact, a later analysis removed 450 to 700 highly shared, low-generation-probability nucleotide sequences. In a later analysis, a clonal expansion index was calculated for each public chain from normalized within-repertoire ranks of inferred template counts. A later analysis computed generation probabilities with a VDJ recombination model fitted to out-of-frame rearrangements, and checked the results against IGoR. Hypergeometric tests were used in a later analysis to score TCR-TCR, TCR-HLA and TCR-CMV co-occurrence, with a repertoire-size bias correction applied to the TCR pairs. In a later analysis, false discovery rates were estimated by permuting HLA or CMV assignments 20 times. In a later analysis, co-occurring TCRs were grouped using DBSCAN, and TCRdist sequence similarity was added for clustering within HLA-allele-positive subsets. Repertoires with fewer than 30,000 or more than 120,000 public chains were left out of co-occurrence clustering, as were four to six repertoires with anomalous nucleotide sharing. Held by TCRdb, this immuneACCESS table contains in-frame sequences only and omits some clones. Under half of the omission traces to an unresolved V gene where checked; the cause of the rest is unknown. That table supplies the V and J calls and clone size; D and trimming were determined from the DNA. This sample holds over 150,000 clones; 82% were observed only once. 0.098% of the sample belongs to the ten largest clones.

For CDR1 and CDR2, the germline V gene lists MNHNS and SASEGT. V is clipped by 3 bases and J by 0 bases, and the sequence between their germline boundaries is 9 bases long. From the cysteine up to the phenylalanine, the CDR3 has a length of 15 residues. The read is trimmed to its CDR3 DNA, 45 bases read in frame from base 1. The clonotype originates from a boy aged 2-15 years in good health and CMV-seronegative. Input material: PBMCs. This sequence uses TRBV6-1 and TRBJ2-1; TRBD1 could be the D gene, as 5 bases match. The CDR3 region has the sequence CASSDWGNSYNEQFF. The nucleotides read TGTGCCAGCAGTGACTGGGGCAACTCCTACAATGAGCAGTTCTTC.